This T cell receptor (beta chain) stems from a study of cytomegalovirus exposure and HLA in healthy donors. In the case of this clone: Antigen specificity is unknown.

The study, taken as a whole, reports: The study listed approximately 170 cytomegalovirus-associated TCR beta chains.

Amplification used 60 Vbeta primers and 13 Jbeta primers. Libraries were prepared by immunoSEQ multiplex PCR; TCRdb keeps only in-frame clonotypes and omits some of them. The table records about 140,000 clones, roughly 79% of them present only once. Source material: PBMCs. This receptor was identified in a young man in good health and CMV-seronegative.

Here the CDR3 DNA reads TGTGCCAGTAGTACGAAATGGGCATACAATGAAAAACTGTTTTTT. This gives the protein CASSTKWAYNEKLFF. This chain joins TRBV19 and TRBJ1-4; no reliable D call. CDR3 size: 15 residues. Trimming shortened V by 4 bases and J by 5 bases, and 14 bases separated the two germline ends. Germline CDR1 reads LNHDA; CDR2 reads SQIVND (reference sequence).